This TCR beta chain was captured by sequencing in a study of type 1 regulatory T cells (dated by TCRdb to about 2021). Study-wide context: An in vitro protocol by which a Tr1-enriched, alloantigen-specific CD4 T cell product named T-allo10 was generated was characterized in the study. T-allo10 was being tested clinically in patients with hematological malignancies who were undergoing allogeneic hematopoietic stem cell transplantation.

Donor-derived T-allo10 cells were described as specific for host alloantigens, anergic, and capable of alloantigen-specific suppression. The instrument was an Illumina MiSeq. The public reads were reprocessed in TCRdb via fastp at Q25 and MiXCR, keeping in-frame beta chains. Rows are unified per CDR3 protein, each entry keeping the most common DNA and genes. The table for this sample lists over 55,000 distinct CDR3 sequences; 63% of them were counted only once. The leading ten clones occupy 7.6% of the sample. CDR1 and CDR2 (ENHRY, SYGVKD) derive from the germline V gene. Trimming removed 0 bases from V and 0 bases from J, leaving 17 bases between the germline ends. Reading from cysteine to phenylalanine, the CDR3 counts 18 amino acids. The only DNA kept is the CDR3, 54 bases in frame from the first base. On this clonotype itself: Its antigen is not yet known. No per-base quality is available; no much larger clone lies one base away.

The sequence derives from a human donor in good health. The rearrangement joined TRBV10-3 to TRBJ2-5; possibly the D gene is TRBD1, per 5 matching bases. The sequencing sample was made of cultured T cells, either the whole culture or a sorted T cell fraction (not recorded which). In light of the paper, this sample's cell subset or site label describes: Tr1-enriched cell product generated in vitro against host alloantigens. The CDR3 here reads CAISESDLRTPYQETQYF. The DNA is TGTGCCATCAGTGAGTCGGATTTACGGACACCGTACCAAGAGACCCAGTACTTC.